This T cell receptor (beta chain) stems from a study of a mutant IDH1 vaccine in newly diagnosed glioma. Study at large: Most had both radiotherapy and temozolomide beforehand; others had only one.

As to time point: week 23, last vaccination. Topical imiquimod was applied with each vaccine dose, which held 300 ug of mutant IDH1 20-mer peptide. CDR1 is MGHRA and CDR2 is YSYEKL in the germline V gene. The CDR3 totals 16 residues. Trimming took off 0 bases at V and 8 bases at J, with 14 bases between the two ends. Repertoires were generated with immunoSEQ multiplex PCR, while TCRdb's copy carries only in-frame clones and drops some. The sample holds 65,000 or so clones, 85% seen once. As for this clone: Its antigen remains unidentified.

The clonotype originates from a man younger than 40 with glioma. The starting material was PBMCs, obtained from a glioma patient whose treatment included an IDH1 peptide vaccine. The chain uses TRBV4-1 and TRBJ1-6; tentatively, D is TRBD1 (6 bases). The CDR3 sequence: CASSQDGGGTDSPLHF. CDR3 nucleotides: TGCGCCAGCAGCCAAGATGGGGGGGGCACTGATTCACCCCTCCACTTT.